Listed below are T cell receptor beta chains from one sample, sequenced in a study of cytomegalovirus exposure and HLA in healthy donors. Libraries were prepared by immunoSEQ multiplex PCR; TCRdb keeps only in-frame clonotypes and omits some of them. Seen here are 95,000 to 110,000 clones, about 71% observed once, and the top ten hold about 3.5%. Sequenced: PBMCs. The source is a woman aged 45-65 years in good health and CMV-seronegative. Each CDR3 is given with its conserved first and last residue. D genes are given only for firm matches. Where a row states a size, it is once, few, many or the class of an expanded clone; other rows omit it.

clone_size	d_call	v_call	j_call	cdr3_aa	cdr3_nt
NA	NA	TRBV11-3	TRBJ2-5	CASSLDPSSETQYF	TGTGCCAGCAGCTTAGATCCTAGCTCAGAGACCCAGTACTTC
NA	NA	TRBV5-1	TRBJ1-1	CASSFGEMNTEAFF	TGCGCCAGCAGCTTCGGGGAGATGAACACTGAAGCTTTCTTT
NA	NA	TRBV18	TRBJ1-1	CASSPRTYPNTEAFF	TGTGCCAGCTCACCTCGTACTTATCCGAACACTGAAGCTTTCTTT
NA	NA	TRBV30	TRBJ1-5	CAWSSGGYGNQPQHF	TGTGCCTGGAGTTCGGGGGGCTATGGCAATCAGCCCCAGCATTTT
few	TRBD2	TRBV5-4	TRBJ2-1	CASSLGLAGFYNEQFF	TGTGCCAGCAGCCTCGGACTAGCGGGATTCTACAATGAGCAGTTCTTC
NA	TRBD2	TRBV7-2	TRBJ2-7	CASSWGLAPYEQYF	TGTGCCAGCAGCTGGGGACTAGCTCCCTACGAGCAGTACTTC
NA	NA	TRBV7-9	TRBJ2-3	CASSTTYRGTDTQYF	TGTGCCAGCAGCACCACCTACAGGGGCACAGATACGCAGTATTTT
NA	NA	TRBV14	TRBJ2-3	CASSQGGGTDTQYF	TGTGCCAGCAGCCAAGGGGGAGGCACAGATACGCAGTATTTT
NA	TRBD1	TRBV5-6	TRBJ1-4	CASSLLGQGDGINEKLFF	TGTGCCAGCAGTTTGCTGGGACAGGGGGACGGAATTAATGAAAAACTGTTTTTT
NA	TRBD2	TRBV6-5	TRBJ2-7	CASTTGTSGKEQYF	TGTGCCAGCACCACCGGGACTAGCGGAAAAGAGCAGTACTTC
NA	TRBD1	TRBV6-1	TRBJ2-2	CASSPQGYTGELFF	TGTGCCAGCAGTCCACAGGGGTACACCGGGGAGCTGTTTTTT
NA	NA	TRBV19	TRBJ2-2	CASGRNTGELFF	TGTGCCAGTGGGCGGAACACCGGGGAGCTGTTTTTT
NA	NA	TRBV9	TRBJ2-6	CASSVGPGTRFSGANVLTF	TGTGCCAGCAGCGTAGGACCTGGGACTCGTTTTTCTGGGGCCAACGTCCTGACTTTC
NA	NA	TRBV7-9	TRBJ2-7	CASSLQDKGMYYEQYF	TGTGCCAGCAGCCTCCAGGACAAGGGGATGTACTACGAGCAGTACTTC
NA	TRBD1	TRBV14	TRBJ1-2	CASSPRRTGSNYGYTF	TGTGCCAGCAGCCCCCGAAGGACAGGCTCGAACTATGGCTACACCTTC
NA	NA	TRBV7-2	TRBJ1-1	CASSTGMNTEAFF	TGTGCCAGCAGCACGGGGATGAACACTGAAGCTTTCTTT
few	TRBD1	TRBV23-1	TRBJ1-2	CASSHRDRANYGYTF	TGCGCCAGCAGTCATAGGGACAGGGCTAACTATGGCTACACCTTC
NA	NA	TRBV2	TRBJ2-1	CASIRPREAAQFF	TGTGCCAGCATACGACCCAGGGAGGCGGCGCAGTTCTTC
NA	NA	TRBV30	TRBJ2-1	CAWTGLAISEQFF	TGTGCCTGGACGGGGCTAGCGATCAGTGAGCAGTTCTTC
NA	NA	TRBV5-6	TRBJ2-1	CASSLGESSYNEQFF	TGTGCCAGCAGCTTGGGCGAAAGCTCCTACAATGAGCAGTTCTTC
NA	TRBD1	TRBV11-2	TRBJ2-1	CASSLGQGSSYNEQFF	TGTGCCAGCAGTTTGGGACAGGGGAGCTCCTACAATGAGCAGTTCTTC
NA	TRBD1	TRBV7-6	TRBJ2-3	CASSPTGQGTDTQYF	TGTGCCAGCAGCCCAACCGGACAGGGCACAGATACGCAGTATTTT
NA	NA	TRBV4-3	TRBJ1-2	CASSQDSTGPYGYTF	TGCGCCAGCAGCCAAGATAGTACAGGGCCATATGGCTACACCTTC
NA	NA	TRBV19	TRBJ2-7	CASSSGLYSYEQYF	TGTGCCAGTAGTTCGGGACTGTATTCCTACGAGCAGTACTTC
NA	NA	TRBV27	TRBJ2-3	CASSLRGSTDTQYF	TGTGCCAGCAGTTTAAGGGGAAGCACAGATACGCAGTATTTT
NA	NA	TRBV7-2	TRBJ1-5	CASSLRRGGTGPQHF	TGTGCCAGCAGCTTAAGACGGGGGGGTACCGGGCCCCAGCATTTT
NA	TRBD1	TRBV6-6	TRBJ2-7	CASSGDRLSYEQYF	TGTGCCAGCAGTGGGGACAGGCTCTCCTACGAGCAGTACTTC
NA	TRBD1	TRBV5-4	TRBJ2-3	CASSRQGDTNTQYF	TGTGCCAGCAGCCGACAGGGGGACACAAATACGCAGTATTTT
NA	TRBD1	TRBV19	TRBJ1-1	CASSSRTGRRTEAFF	TGTGCCAGTAGTAGTCGGACAGGTAGAAGAACTGAAGCTTTCTTT
NA	NA	TRBV29-1	TRBJ2-1	CRAGNNEQFF	TGCAGGGCGGGAAACAATGAGCAGTTCTTC
NA	NA	TRBV15	TRBJ2-1	CATSREASEYNEQFF	TGTGCCACCAGCAGAGAGGCTAGCGAATACAATGAGCAGTTCTTC
NA	NA	TRBV30	TRBJ2-3	CAWQRNGVRADTQYF	TGTGCCTGGCAGAGAAACGGGGTTCGTGCAGATACGCAGTATTTT
few	TRBD1	TRBV5-1	TRBJ2-7	CASSFGQGAGEQYF	TGCGCCAGCAGCTTCGGCCAGGGGGCAGGGGAGCAGTACTTC
NA	NA	TRBV11-2	TRBJ1-4	CASSLAGVGYEKLFF	TGTGCCAGCAGCTTAGCAGGGGTGGGGTATGAAAAACTGTTTTTT
few	NA	TRBV30	TRBJ2-1	CAWSVRISYNEQFF	TGTGCCTGGAGTGTACGAATCAGTTACAATGAGCAGTTCTTC
NA	NA	TRBV28	TRBJ1-5	CASSMGGDQPQHF	TGTGCCAGCAGCATGGGGGGGGATCAGCCCCAGCATTTT
few	NA	TRBV27	TRBJ2-7	CASSRSRGVLPYEQYF	TGTGCCAGCAGTCGTTCAAGGGGCGTTCTACCCTACGAGCAGTACTTC
few	TRBD1	TRBV10-3	TRBJ2-3	CAISGDRGPDTQYF	TGTGCCATCAGTGGGGACAGGGGACCAGATACGCAGTATTTT
NA	TRBD2	TRBV2	TRBJ2-1	CASTKGLAHNEQFF	TGTGCCAGCACTAAGGGACTAGCCCACAATGAGCAGTTCTTC
NA	TRBD1	TRBV28	TRBJ1-2	CASSSGQESDGYTF	TGTGCCAGCAGTTCGGGACAGGAATCCGATGGCTACACCTTC
few	TRBD1	TRBV18	TRBJ2-7	CASSPAGTGGYEQYF	TGTGCCAGCTCACCCGCCGGGACAGGGGGTTACGAGCAGTACTTC
NA	TRBD2	TRBV10-3	TRBJ2-1	CAIGSGGSLNNEQFF	TGTGCCATCGGAAGCGGGGGAAGTTTAAACAATGAGCAGTTCTTC
NA	NA	TRBV29-1	TRBJ1-1	CSVRVLAGKTEAFF	TGCAGCGTTAGAGTTTTGGCAGGCAAGACTGAAGCTTTCTTT
few	TRBD2	TRBV7-2	TRBJ2-3	CASRRGAGTDTQYF	TGTGCCAGCAGGCGGGGGGCCGGCACAGATACGCAGTATTTT
NA	NA	TRBV5-1	TRBJ1-5	CASSLAGGGSNQPQHF	TGCGCCAGCAGCTTGGCCGGAGGTGGTAGCAATCAGCCCCAGCATTTT
NA	TRBD1	TRBV14	TRBJ1-2	CASSQQGDYGYTF	TGTGCCAGCAGCCAACAGGGGGACTATGGCTACACCTTC
NA	NA	TRBV29-1	TRBJ2-3	CSVERLPGTDTQYF	TGCAGCGTTGAAAGGCTACCAGGGACAGATACGCAGTATTTT
few	NA	TRBV18	TRBJ1-2	CASAAPPGDYGYTF	TGTGCCAGCGCCGCCCCGCCCGGTGACTATGGCTACACCTTC
few	TRBD1	TRBV5-1	TRBJ2-7	CASSPSPRTGPTSPYEQYF	TGCGCCAGCAGCCCCAGCCCCCGGACAGGGCCTACTTCTCCTTACGAGCAGTACTTC
once	TRBD2	TRBV19	TRBJ2-1	CASSPGLAGSIEQFF	TGTGCCAGTAGTCCTGGACTAGCGGGGTCCATTGAGCAGTTCTTC
NA	NA	TRBV11-3	TRBJ1-2	CASSQRTALILAHGYTF	TGTGCCAGCAGCCAACGGACAGCCCTAATACTCGCGCATGGCTACACCTTC
NA	NA	TRBV7-2	TRBJ1-4	CASSLGVTSIREKLFF	TGTGCCAGCAGCTTAGGTGTTACGTCAATCCGGGAAAAACTGTTTTTT
few	NA	TRBV15	TRBJ2-3	CATSSGSGSGGTDTQYF	TGTGCCACCAGCTCTGGAAGCGGATCCGGCGGCACAGATACGCAGTATTTT
few	TRBD1	TRBV10-3	TRBJ1-1	CAISSGTANTEAFF	TGTGCCATCAGTTCCGGGACAGCGAACACTGAAGCTTTCTTT
NA	NA	TRBV6-5	TRBJ1-5	CASSYSRAGRWPQHF	TGTGCCAGCAGTTACTCGAGAGCGGGGCGGTGGCCCCAGCATTTT
few	NA	TRBV5-6	TRBJ1-6	CASSLGRRGYSPLHF	TGTGCCAGCAGCTTGGGGCGCAGGGGATATTCACCCCTCCACTTT
NA	NA	TRBV30	TRBJ1-2	CAWSGRDNYGYTF	TGTGCCTGGAGTGGTCGAGATAACTATGGCTACACCTTC
NA	NA	TRBV20-1	TRBJ1-1	CSARGGEEAFF	TGCAGTGCTAGGGGGGGGGAGGAAGCTTTCTTT
NA	NA	TRBV25-1	TRBJ1-3	CASSEAVYGNTIYF	TGTGCCAGCAGTGAAGCGGTGTATGGAAACACCATATATTTT
NA	NA	TRBV7-9	TRBJ2-7	CASSPPRASKGSYEQYF	TGTGCCAGCAGCCCACCCAGGGCATCCAAAGGGTCCTACGAGCAGTACTTC